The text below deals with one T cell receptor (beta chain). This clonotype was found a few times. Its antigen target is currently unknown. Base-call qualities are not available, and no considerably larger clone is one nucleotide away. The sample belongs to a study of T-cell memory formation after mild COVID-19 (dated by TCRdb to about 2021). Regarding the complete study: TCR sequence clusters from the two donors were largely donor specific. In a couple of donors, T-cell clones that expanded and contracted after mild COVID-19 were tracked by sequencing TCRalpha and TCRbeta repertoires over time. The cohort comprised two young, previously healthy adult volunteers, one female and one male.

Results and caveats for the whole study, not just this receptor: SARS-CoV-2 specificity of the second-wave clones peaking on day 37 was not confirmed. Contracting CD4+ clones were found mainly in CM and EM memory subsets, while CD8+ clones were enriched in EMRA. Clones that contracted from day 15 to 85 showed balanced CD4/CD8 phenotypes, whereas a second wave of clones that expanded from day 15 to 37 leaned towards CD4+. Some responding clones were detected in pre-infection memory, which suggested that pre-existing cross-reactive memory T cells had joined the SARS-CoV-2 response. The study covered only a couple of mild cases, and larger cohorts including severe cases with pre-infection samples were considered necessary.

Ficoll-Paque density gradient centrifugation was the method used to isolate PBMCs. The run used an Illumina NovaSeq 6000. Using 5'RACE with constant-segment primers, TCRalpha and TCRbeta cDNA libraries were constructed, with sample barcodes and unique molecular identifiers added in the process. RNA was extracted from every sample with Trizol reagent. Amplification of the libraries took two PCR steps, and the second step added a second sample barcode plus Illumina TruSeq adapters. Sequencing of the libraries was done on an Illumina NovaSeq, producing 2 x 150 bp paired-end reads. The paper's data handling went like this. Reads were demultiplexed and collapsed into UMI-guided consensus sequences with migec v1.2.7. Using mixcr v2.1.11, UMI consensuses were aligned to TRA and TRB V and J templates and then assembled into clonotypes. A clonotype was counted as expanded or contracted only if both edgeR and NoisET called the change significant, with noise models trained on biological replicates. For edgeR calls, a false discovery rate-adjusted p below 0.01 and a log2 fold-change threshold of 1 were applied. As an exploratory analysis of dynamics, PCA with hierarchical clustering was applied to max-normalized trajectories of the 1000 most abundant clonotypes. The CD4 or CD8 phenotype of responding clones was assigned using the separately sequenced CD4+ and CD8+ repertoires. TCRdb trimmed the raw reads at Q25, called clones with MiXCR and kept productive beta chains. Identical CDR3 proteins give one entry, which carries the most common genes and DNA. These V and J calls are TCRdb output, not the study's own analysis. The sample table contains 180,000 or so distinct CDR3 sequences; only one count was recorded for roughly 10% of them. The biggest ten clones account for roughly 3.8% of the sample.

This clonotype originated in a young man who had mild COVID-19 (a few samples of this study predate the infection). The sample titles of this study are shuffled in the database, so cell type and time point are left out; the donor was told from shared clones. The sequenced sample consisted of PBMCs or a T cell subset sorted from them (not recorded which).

CDR3 reads: CASRPPGQGARGYTF. The nucleotides read TGTGCCAGCAGACCCCCGGGACAGGGGGCGCGCGGCTACACCTTC. The rearranged chain carries TRBV12-3 or TRBV12-4 and TRBJ1-2; TRBD1 matches 12 bases in the middle. Its CDR3 holds 15 amino acids, cysteine through phenylalanine. Kept here is only the CDR3 DNA, which spans 45 bases and is read in frame from base 1. V is cut back by 6 bases and J by 8 bases, with 10 bases in the junction unmatched.